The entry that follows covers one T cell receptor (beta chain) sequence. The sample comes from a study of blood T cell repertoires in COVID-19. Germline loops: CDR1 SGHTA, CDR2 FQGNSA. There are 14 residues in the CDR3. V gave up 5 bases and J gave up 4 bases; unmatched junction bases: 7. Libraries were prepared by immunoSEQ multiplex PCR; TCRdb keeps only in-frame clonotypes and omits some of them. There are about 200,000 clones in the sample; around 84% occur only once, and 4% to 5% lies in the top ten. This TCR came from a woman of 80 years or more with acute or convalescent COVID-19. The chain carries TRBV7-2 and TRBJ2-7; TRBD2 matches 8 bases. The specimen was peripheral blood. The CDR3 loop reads CASSLGLAQYEQYF. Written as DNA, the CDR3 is TGTGCCAGCAGCCTCGGACTAGCTCAGTACGAGCAGTACTTC. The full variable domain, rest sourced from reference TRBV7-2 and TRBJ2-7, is GAGVSQSPSNKVTEKGKDVELRCDPISGHTALYWYRQSLGQGLEFLIYFQGNSAPDKSGLPSDRFSAERTGGSVSTLTIQRTQQEDSAVYLCASSLGLAQYEQYFGPGTRLTVT.